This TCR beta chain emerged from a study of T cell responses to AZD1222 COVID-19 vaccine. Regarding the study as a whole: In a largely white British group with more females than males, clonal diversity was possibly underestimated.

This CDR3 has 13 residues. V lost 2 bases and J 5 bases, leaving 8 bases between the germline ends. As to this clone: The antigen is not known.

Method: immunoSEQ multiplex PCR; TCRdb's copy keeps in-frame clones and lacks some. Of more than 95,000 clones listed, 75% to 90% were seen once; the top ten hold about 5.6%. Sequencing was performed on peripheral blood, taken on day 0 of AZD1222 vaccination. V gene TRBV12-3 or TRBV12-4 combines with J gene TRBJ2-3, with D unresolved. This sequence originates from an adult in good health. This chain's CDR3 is CASSLIGQDTQYF. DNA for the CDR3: TGTGCCAGCAGTTTAATAGGGCAAGATACGCAGTATTTT.